This TCR beta chain was documented in a study of somatic mutations in cytotoxic T cells in rheumatoid arthritis. The study's findings and limits: The antigen targets of the expanded CD8+ clones lacked identification.

On this clone: Its matching antigen is unknown.

Only in-frame clones appear in the TCRdb table, and some are missing; sequencing was by immunoSEQ multiplex PCR. The profile shows 15,000 to 20,000 clones, about 72% of them singletons. This CDR3 is built from 19 residues. V gave up 0 bases and J gave up 3 bases; unmatched junction bases: 11. CDR1 is SGHNT and CDR2 is YYREEE in the germline V gene (reference sequence). The sequence came from an adult with rheumatoid arthritis. Material: CD8+ T cells sorted from blood. The V and J genes are TRBV5-4 and TRBJ2-4; 11 bases are shared with TRBD2. The CDR3 nucleotides read TGTGCCAGCAGCTTGGGGTATAGCGGGGGGGCAGAGGTCAAAAACATTCAGTACTTC. Protein: CASSLGYSGGAEVKNIQYF.